Below are 32 T cell receptor beta chains sequenced from a single sample in a study of shared clonotypes between healthy human individuals. Produced via immunoSEQ multiplex PCR; TCRdb's table is partial and in-frame only. The sample records about 1.1 million clones, about 84% being singletons. Source material: memory CD4+ T cells from PBMCs. Subset: CD45RA-negative fraction. All receptors derive from a man aged 18 to 30 in good health. Some clones in this sample may be carry-over from other donors' samples.

The J gene is TRBJ2-2, the V gene TRBV10-1; D not resolved. The CDR3 is 12 residues long. CDR1 is WNHNN, CDR2 SYGVQD, per germline (reference sequence). The CDR3 DNA sequence: TGCCCTCTCGGCTGGGCCACCGGGGAGCTGTTTTTT. It encodes CPLGWATGELFF.

V and J are TRBV6-6 and TRBJ2-1; 7 nucleotides align to TRBD2. Per the germline V gene, CDR1 is MNHNY and CDR2 is SVGAGI (reference sequence). This CDR3 spans 15 amino acids. Germline trimming cut 2 bases from V and 8 bases from J; bases unmatched to any gene: 9. CDR3 coding DNA: TGTGCCAGCAGTTACGGTCGCGGGAGACTTGATGAGCAGTTCTTC. Protein product: CASSYGRGRLDEQFF.

This clone has a handful of counts. The chain employs TRBV25-1 and TRBJ2-5, with D possibly matching TRBD2 (5 bases). V lost 3 bases to trimming and J lost 5 bases, with 13 bases between them. Germline loops: CDR1 MGHDK, CDR2 SYGVNS. CDR3 length: 14 amino acids. CDR3 protein: CASSEPGGYETQYF. Written as DNA, the CDR3 is TGTGCCAGCAGTGAGCCGGGCGGGTACGAGACCCAGTACTTC.

The chain is built from TRBV28 and TRBJ1-2; D gene unclear. V gave up 6 bases and J gave up 7 bases, with 9 bases separating them. There are 11 residues in the CDR3. The germline V gene encodes CDR1 MDHEN and CDR2 SYDVKM. In nucleotides, the CDR3 is TGTGCCAGCAGGAGCCGGGTTGGCTACACCTTC. It codes for CASRSRVGYTF.

The chain employs TRBV5-6 and TRBJ1-2, with D perhaps matching TRBD1 (5 bases). CDR1 is SGHDT and CDR2 is YYEEEE in the germline V gene. Trimming removed 6 bases at V and 7 bases at J, with 25 bases between. The CDR3 runs 16 residues. CDR3 sequence (DNA): TGTGCCAGCACCATGTACATAGCGGGGCTAAGGGGTGGCTACACCTTC. Translating it yields CASTMYIAGLRGGYTF.

This chain uses TRBV5-5 with TRBJ2-7, with unresolved D. CDR3 length equals 14 residues. V gave up 0 bases and J gave up 1 base, with 8 bases separating them. Germline loops: CDR1 SGHKS, CDR2 YYEKEE (reference sequence). The CDR3 region has the DNA TGTGCCAGCAGCTTGGGAGCCAGATCCTACGAGCAGTACTTC. Translated, it gives CASSLGARSYEQYF.

The J gene is TRBJ1-1, the V gene TRBV28, with D possibly being TRBD1 (6 bases). Germline V lookup: CDR1 MDHEN, CDR2 SYDVKM. The CDR3 spans 15 residues. Deletions cut 5 bases from V and 2 bases from J, with 15 bases between. The CDR3 is CASSPGGQGNTEAFF. In DNA form, the CDR3 reads TGTGCCAGCAGTCCCGGGGGGCAGGGCAACACTGAAGCTTTCTTT.

This clone was counted ten times or more. Different DNA sequences within this sample yield the same CDR3. The chain joins TRBV2 to TRBJ1-1; TRBD1 matches 9 bases. Trimming removed 5 bases from V and 6 bases from J; junction bases left unmatched: 10. Per germline, CDR1 SNHLY and CDR2 FYNNEI. The CDR3 loop spans 15 amino acids. This CDR3 reads CASSKPGQGGAEAFF. The CDR3 nucleotides read TGTGCCAGCAGTAAACCGGGACAGGGTGGGGCTGAAGCTTTCTTT.

The J gene is TRBJ1-3, the V gene TRBV28; D is perhaps TRBD1 (5 bases). Trimming took 1 base from V and 4 from J, leaving 11 bases between them. Germline CDR1 is MDHEN and CDR2 is SYDVKM. This CDR3 region has 15 residues. CDR3 in amino acids: CASSLSRVSGNTIYF. The CDR3 DNA follows: TGTGCCAGCAGTTTATCCAGGGTGTCCGGAAACACCATATATTTT.

A note on this clone: Different DNA sequences within this sample yield the same CDR3. The chain carries TRBV5-1 and TRBJ1-5; 7 bases are shared with TRBD1. CDR1 is SGHRS, CDR2 YFSETQ, per germline. This CDR3 contains 15 residues. V lost 0 bases and J lost 4; bases outside the gene matches: 4. The CDR3 region is CASSLGQGGNQPQHF. In nucleotides, the CDR3 is TGCGCCAGCAGCTTGGGACAGGGAGGTAATCAGCCCCAGCATTTT. The full variable domain, in which reference TRBV5-1 and TRBJ1-5 provide the parts outside the CDR3, is KAGVTQTPRYLIKTRGQQVTLSCSPISGHRSVSWYQQTPGQGLQFLFEYFSETQRNKGNFPGRFSGRQFSNSRSEMNVSTLELGDSALYLCASSLGQGGNQPQHFGDGTRLSIL.

The V gene is TRBV7-2, the J gene TRBJ2-7; perhaps TRBD1 as D (5 bases). CDR1 SGHTA and CDR2 FQGNSA come from the germline V gene. Trimming pared 1 base from V and 2 bases from J, leaving 12 bases between. The CDR3 covers 15 residues. The CDR3 DNA reads as TGTGCCAGCAGCTTAGACAGGTCAGGCACCTACGAGCAGTACTTC. This translates into CASSLDRSGTYEQYF.

This clone was seen once. The chain has TRBV28 and TRBJ2-7; D remains unclear. This CDR3 region has 14 residues. Germline CDR1 and CDR2: MDHEN and SYDVKM. Trimming stripped 4 bases from V and 2 bases from J, with 12 bases between. The CDR3 reads CASSSGPSPYEQYF. For the CDR3, the DNA is TGTGCCAGCAGTTCAGGACCCAGCCCCTACGAGCAGTACTTC.

In the case of this clone: The sample holds other DNA sequences that translate to the same CDR3. DNA of the CDR3: TGCGCCAGCAGCTTCCTACAGGGGGCTGGTGGCTACACCTTC. Its translation: CASSFLQGAGGYTF. The V and J genes are TRBV5-1 and TRBJ1-2; 9 bases map to TRBD1. This CDR3 comprises 14 residues. The germline gives CDR1 SGHRS, CDR2 YFSETQ. V shed 2 bases and J 7 bases; nucleotides not matched to a gene: 6.

In DNA, the CDR3 is TGTGCCAGCAGTGGTTTGAGTCTCCACGCGGAGCAGTACTTC. It is translated as CASSGLSLHAEQYF. This chain connects TRBV27 to TRBJ2-7, with D hard to call. Trimming took 5 bases from V and 7 from J, leaving 18 bases between them. Germline V gives CDR1 MNHEY, CDR2 SMNVEV (reference sequence). This CDR3 spans 14 amino acids.

The CDR3 loop is CAISESRTVSGNTIYF. In DNA, the CDR3 is TGTGCCATCAGTGAGTCCCGGACAGTCTCTGGAAACACCATATATTTT. The chain uses TRBV10-3 and TRBJ1-3; D might be TRBD1 (6 bases). Trimming removed 0 bases from V and 0 bases from J, with 9 bases in between. Germline assignment: CDR1 ENHRY and CDR2 SYGVKD. The CDR3 covers 16 residues.

This rearrangement joins TRBV19 to TRBJ1-2, with TRBD1 as a possible D gene (5 bases). Germline values: CDR1 LNHDA, CDR2 SQIVND (reference sequence). This CDR3 has 12 amino acids. Trimming pared 6 bases from V and 3 bases from J, leaving 8 bases between. DNA for the CDR3: TGTGCCAGTAGGCAGGGCGACTATGGCTACACCTTC. Its translation is CASRQGDYGYTF.

V and J are TRBV27 and TRBJ2-3, with 13 bases fitting TRBD2. The CDR3 consists of 17 residues. Germline V gene lookup returns CDR1 MNHEY and CDR2 SMNVEV (reference sequence). J gave up 3 bases and V 3 bases, and 6 bases lay outside the gene matches. The CDR3, as DNA: TGTGCCAGCAGTTTTTGGACTAGCGGGAGATTGACAGATACGCAGTATTTT. Translating gives CASSFWTSGRLTDTQYF.

This clone has a count of ten or more. The V gene is TRBV6-1, the J gene TRBJ1-3; D gene uncertain. The CDR3 has 13 amino acids. Germline V lookup: CDR1 MNHNS, CDR2 SASEGT. V was shortened by 4 bases and J by 4 bases, with 8 bases between the two germline ends. The CDR3 region is CASSGGSGNTIYF. CDR3 bases: TGTGCCAGCAGTGGGGGTTCCGGAAACACCATATATTTT.

The rearrangement joins TRBV7-8 to TRBJ1-4, with D uncertain. The CDR3 is made up of 14 amino acids. V lost 3 bases and J 9 bases, leaving 14 bases between the germline ends. The germline V gene has CDR1 SGHVS and CDR2 FQNEAQ. The DNA for the CDR3 is TGTGCCAGCAGCTTCGTGGGGTCGGGCAAAAAACTGTTTTTT. Protein: CASSFVGSGKKLFF.

The chain combines TRBV2 with TRBJ2-7; D possibly corresponds to TRBD2 (6 bases). Germline loops: CDR1 SNHLY, CDR2 FYNNEI. The CDR3 extends over 14 amino acids. Trimming removed 6 bases from V and 0 bases from J, with 12 bases in between. CDR3 nucleotide sequence: TGTGCCAGCAGGGGGGACTCCAGCTCCTACGAGCAGTACTTC. Protein sequence: CASRGDSSSYEQYF.

J is TRBJ2-7 and V is TRBV7-2, with D perhaps TRBD1 or TRBD2 (5 bases each). The CDR3 extends over 15 amino acids. V dropped 2 bases and J dropped 1 base, with 12 bases sitting between them. Germline V gene sequence: CDR1 SGHTA, CDR2 FQGNSA. The CDR3, as DNA: TGTGCCAGCAGCTTACTCGGGACGGATTCCTACGAGCAGTACTTC. This codes for CASSLLGTDSYEQYF.

The genes are TRBV5-1 and TRBJ1-2, with D perhaps matching TRBD1 (5 bases). V was cut by 5 bases and J by 1 base, with 27 bases left in between. The CDR3 has 19 amino acids. Germline V lookup: CDR1 SGHRS, CDR2 YFSETQ. In DNA, the CDR3 is TGCGCCAGCAGTGCCGCAGCCCACACGGGGACCCAACTTAACTATGGCTACACCTTC. This gives the protein CASSAAAHTGTQLNYGYTF. Filled out from reference TRBV5-1 and TRBJ1-2, the complete variable domain reads KAGVTQTPRYLIKTRGQQVTLSCSPISGHRSVSWYQQTPGQGLQFLFEYFSETQRNKGNFPGRFSGRQFSNSRSEMNVSTLELGDSALYLCASSAAAHTGTQLNYGYTFGSGTRLTVV.

The V call is TRBV7-2, the J call TRBJ1-2; D gene ambiguous. Trimming removed 5 bases at V and 6 bases at J, with 7 bases between. The CDR3 covers 11 residues. Germline CDR1 is SGHTA and CDR2 is FQGNSA. CDR3 in amino acids: CASSLYDGYTF. The CDR3 coding sequence is TGTGCCAGCAGCCTTTATGATGGCTACACCTTC.

As regards this clone: In the same sample, other DNA sequences code for this CDR3. The CDR3 DNA follows: TGTGCCAGCTCACCTGGACTAGCGGACTACGAGCAGTACTTC. Translating it yields CASSPGLADYEQYF. The V gene is TRBV18, the J gene TRBJ2-7; 10 bases map to TRBD2. Trimming took 3 bases from V and 3 from J; bases not matched to a gene: 2. The CDR3 sequence is 14 residues long. The germline gives CDR1 KGHSH, CDR2 LQKENI.

This chain uses TRBV4-2 with TRBJ2-1; D remains ambiguous. The CDR3 has 16 residues. Germline V lookup: CDR1 LGHNA, CDR2 YNFKEQ. Trimming cost V 0 bases and J 4 bases, with 13 bases left between them. The CDR3 DNA sequence: TGTGCCAGCAGCCAAGATGCCGGCTTCGGTTACAATGAGCAGTTCTTC. This gives the protein CASSQDAGFGYNEQFF.

The CDR3 bases are TGTGCCAGCAGTCCGAGGACCTCTCTGGGACAGCCCCAGCATTTT. Translating gives CASSPRTSLGQPQHF. The rearrangement links TRBV6-6 to TRBJ1-5; D not resolved. Trimming cost V 5 bases and J 7 bases, with 18 bases left between them. This CDR3 comprises 15 residues. Germline-derived CDR1 and CDR2 are MNHNY and SVGAGI (reference sequence).

This chain links TRBV18 with TRBJ1-5, with 9 nucleotides matching TRBD1. Germline V gives CDR1 KGHSH, CDR2 LQKENI. There are 17 residues in the CDR3. The V and J ends lost 4 bases and 0 bases, in that order; junction bases with no gene match: 7. CDR3 nucleotides: TGTGCCAGCTCACGACAGGGGGGCGGGCATAGCAATCAGCCCCAGCATTTT. This codes for CASSRQGGGHSNQPQHF.

The chain combines TRBV2 with TRBJ2-5; D uncertain. Per the germline V gene, CDR1 is SNHLY and CDR2 is FYNNEI. CDR3 length: 15 amino acids. V was pared by 8 bases and J by 5 bases, with 21 bases between. The CDR3 region has the DNA TGTGCCAGCGCCGTAAGAACAGTAGCCGGGGAGACCCAGTACTTC. As protein: CASAVRTVAGETQYF. The entire variable domain, with the rest obtained from reference TRBV2 and TRBJ2-5, is as follows: EPEVTQTPSHQVTQMGQEVILRCVPISNHLYFYWYRQILGQKVEFLVSFYNNEISEKSEIFDDQFSVERPDGSNFTLKIRSTKLEDSAMYFCASAVRTVAGETQYFGPGTRLLVL.

V usage is TRBV7-6 and J usage is TRBJ1-4; 7 bases map to TRBD1. CDR3 size: 14 residues. V lost 5 bases, J lost 3 bases, and 3 bases stayed unmatched. The V gene's germline CDR1 is SGHVS and CDR2 FNYEAQ. The CDR3 spells CASSKDRANEKLFF. The CDR3 coding sequence is TGTGCCAGCAGCAAAGACAGGGCTAATGAAAAACTGTTTTTT.

This clone has only a few counts. This chain uses TRBV5-5 with TRBJ1-2, with no clear D. The CDR3 has 14 residues. Germline lookup yields CDR1 SGHKS and CDR2 YYEKEE (reference sequence). Trimming removed 0 bases at V and 2 bases at J, with 8 bases between. Here the CDR3 reads CASSLVVKNYGYTF. The CDR3 nucleotides are TGTGCCAGCAGCTTGGTGGTCAAAAACTATGGCTACACCTTC.

The chain couples TRBV28 to TRBJ1-5; D is perhaps TRBD1 (5 bases). Trimming pared 4 bases from V and 0 bases from J, leaving 10 bases between. CDR3 size: 15 residues. CDR1 MDHEN and CDR2 SYDVKM come from the germline V gene. CDR3 bases: TGTGCCAGCAGTTCCCCCGGGGCTAGCAATCAGCCCCAGCATTTT. It specifies CASSSPGASNQPQHF.

This rearrangement joins TRBV27 to TRBJ2-1; TRBD2 might be the D (5 bases). Germline CDR1 is MNHEY and CDR2 is SMNVEV (reference sequence). The CDR3 spans 15 residues. With 3 bases removed from V and 1 base from J, the gap between germline ends came to 10 bases. The CDR3 reads CASSFGGSSYNEQFF. The CDR3 region has the DNA TGTGCCAGCAGTTTTGGTGGGAGTTCCTACAATGAGCAGTTCTTC.